The 9 T cell receptor beta chains given below trace back to one sample, sequenced in a study of glioma-infiltrating T cells. Amplification of TCR alpha and beta CDR3 regions from RNA used iRepertoire nested multiplex PCR. TCRdb reprocessed the multiplex PCR reads via MiXCR and lists one record per CDR3 protein. Altogether about 99,000 distinct CDR3 sequences are present, about 30% being singletons, with the ten largest covering approximately 46%. The sample comprised glioma tissue, nonneoplastic brain tissue, or PBMCs (not recorded which). These receptors were obtained from a human donor with low-grade glioma or glioblastoma, undergoing nonglioma brain surgery, or in good health (not recorded which).

This clonotype occurred many times. The CDR3 DNA sequence: TGTGCCAGCAGCCCGCAAGCGGGGGGGCCGGGCGAGCAGTACTTC. It specifies CASSPQAGGPGEQYF. The genes are TRBV2 and TRBJ2-7; the match to TRBD2 covers 10 bases. Germline CDR1 and CDR2: SNHLY and FYNNEI. V lost 6 bases and J lost 6; bases outside the gene matches: 11. This CDR3 contains 15 residues.

Details on this clonotype: Possible read error: a much larger clone is one base away. This chain connects TRBV7-2 to TRBJ2-5; D may match TRBD1 or TRBD2 (6 bases each). The CDR3 is made up of 15 amino acids. Trimming pared 2 bases from V and 7 bases from J, leaving 17 bases between. Germline CDR1 and CDR2: SGHTA and FQGNSA. The CDR3, as DNA: TGTGCCAGCAGCTTAAGTAGAACCGAGGGGGGGACCCAGTACTTC. This codes for CASSLSRTEGGTQYF.

About this clonotype itself: A read error is possible here, since a much larger clone lies one base away. The gene calls are TRBV20-1 and TRBJ2-7; 16 bases are a match to TRBD2. This CDR3 region has 16 residues. With 8 bases clipped from V and 7 bases from J, the junction kept 14 bases outside the gene matches. The germline CDR1 and CDR2 sequences are DFQATT and SNEGSKA (reference sequence). In DNA form, the CDR3 reads TGCAGTTCTGTTCCACCGGGACTAGCGGGGGGGCAAGAGCAGTACTTC. Translating gives CSSVPPGLAGGQEQYF.

The sample holds many counts of this clonotype. The V and J genes are TRBV27 and TRBJ1-5; D remains unclear. CDR1 and CDR2 (germline): MNHEY, SMNVEV (reference sequence). The V end lost 0 bases, the J end lost 4 bases, and 4 bases lay between the germline ends. The CDR3 is 13 residues long. CDR3 DNA: TGTGCCAGCAGTTTATCCGGTAATCAGCCCCAGCATTTT. It encodes CASSLSGNQPQHF.

Comment on this clonotype: A much larger clone lies one base from this, so it may be a read error. V is TRBV7-9 and J is TRBJ2-3; possibly TRBD2 for D (5 bases). Germline V gene data show CDR1 as SEHNR and CDR2 as FQNEAQ (reference sequence). The CDR3 sequence is 8 residues long. CDR3 sequence: CSGDTQYF. The CDR3 DNA reads as TGTTCGGGGGATACGCAGTATTTT.

CDR3 nucleotide sequence: TGTGCCATCAGTGCCGGGACCTCTTCATACGAGCAGTACTTC. Translating gives CAISAGTSSYEQYF. This chain connects TRBV10-3 to TRBJ2-7; D is perhaps TRBD1 or TRBD2 (5 bases each). This CDR3 has 14 residues. Trimming shortened V by 4 bases and J by 4 bases, and 14 bases separated the two germline ends. Germline values: CDR1 ENHRY, CDR2 SYGVKD.

Concerning this clonotype itself: A read error may explain this, as a much larger clone is one base away. The V call is TRBV28, the J call TRBJ2-7; unclear D gene. Germline CDR1 MDHEN, CDR2 SYDVKM. The CDR3 has 11 amino acids. Trimming stripped 7 bases from V and 10 bases from J, with 14 bases between. The CDR3: CASNSAIDQYF. The CDR3 region has the DNA TGTGCCAGCAATTCCGCGATCGATCAGTACTTC.

This clonotype was detected a few times. This CDR3 is CASSVSGATDTQYF. DNA for the CDR3: TGTGCCAGCAGCGTTAGCGGGGCCACAGATACGCAGTATTTT. The genes are TRBV9 and TRBJ2-3, with 8 bases aligning to TRBD2. Germline CDR1 SGDLS, CDR2 YYNGEE. The CDR3 contains 14 residues. J lost 2 bases, V lost 2 bases, and 1 base had no gene match.

The V gene is TRBV29-1, the J gene TRBJ2-3; D is unclear. Deletions cut 5 bases from V and 7 bases from J, with 7 bases between. Germline CDR1 reads SQVTM; CDR2 reads ANQGSEA. CDR3 size: 10 residues. The CDR3 is CSVHIYTQYF. For the CDR3, the DNA is TGCAGCGTTCACATTTATACGCAGTATTTT.